This record concerns one TCR beta chain sequence. Recruited during active infection, patients (from Seattle) were subsequently followed longitudinally. CDR3 length: 13 amino acids. V dropped 9 bases and J dropped 8 bases, with 16 bases sitting between them. Methods used by the authors: Cell counts per sample came from amplifying reference gene primers. Generated by immunoSEQ multiplex PCR, the TCRdb table keeps only in-frame clones and is missing some. That table furnishes V, J and clone size, whereas the DNA furnished D and trimming. Among 250,000 to 300,000 clones listed, approximately 93% were seen once. This sample is drawn from a study of blood T cell repertoires in COVID-19.

Sequencing was performed on peripheral blood. The receptor's source is a woman younger than 45 with COVID-19, enrolled during active disease. The chain employs TRBV12-3 or TRBV12-4 and TRBJ1-4; D not resolved. The CDR3 sequence: CASGRYFEEKLFF. The CDR3 nucleotides read TGTGCCAGTGGCAGGTACTTTGAAGAAAAACTGTTTTTT.